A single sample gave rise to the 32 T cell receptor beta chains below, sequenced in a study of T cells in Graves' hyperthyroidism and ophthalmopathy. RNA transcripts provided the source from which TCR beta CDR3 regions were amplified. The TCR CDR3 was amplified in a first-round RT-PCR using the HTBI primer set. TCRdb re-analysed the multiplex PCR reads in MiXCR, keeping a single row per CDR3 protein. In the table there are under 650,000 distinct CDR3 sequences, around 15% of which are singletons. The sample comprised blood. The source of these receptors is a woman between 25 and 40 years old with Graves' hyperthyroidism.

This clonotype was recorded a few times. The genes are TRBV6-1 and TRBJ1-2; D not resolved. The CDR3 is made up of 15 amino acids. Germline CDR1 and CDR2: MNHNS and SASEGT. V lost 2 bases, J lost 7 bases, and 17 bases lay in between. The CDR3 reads CASSELRGGLGGYTF. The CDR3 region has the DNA TGTGCCAGCAGTGAATTACGGGGTGGCTTGGGTGGCTACACCTTC.

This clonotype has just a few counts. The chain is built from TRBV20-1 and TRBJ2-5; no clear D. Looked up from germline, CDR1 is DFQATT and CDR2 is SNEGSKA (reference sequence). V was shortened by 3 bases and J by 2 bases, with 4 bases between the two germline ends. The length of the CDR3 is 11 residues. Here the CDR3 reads CSARLQETQYF. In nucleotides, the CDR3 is TGCAGTGCTAGGTTACAAGAGACCCAGTACTTC.

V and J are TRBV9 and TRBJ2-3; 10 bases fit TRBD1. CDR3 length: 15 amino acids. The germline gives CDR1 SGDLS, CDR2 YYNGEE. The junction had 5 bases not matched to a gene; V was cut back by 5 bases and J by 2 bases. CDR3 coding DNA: TGTGCCAGCAGTCTGGGACAGGGGTACACAGATACGCAGTATTTT. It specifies CASSLGQGYTDTQYF.

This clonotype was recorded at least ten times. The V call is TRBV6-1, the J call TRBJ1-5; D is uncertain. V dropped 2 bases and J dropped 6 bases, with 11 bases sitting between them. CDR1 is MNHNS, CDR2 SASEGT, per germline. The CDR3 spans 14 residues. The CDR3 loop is CASSESNRGQPQHF. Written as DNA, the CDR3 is TGTGCCAGCAGTGAAAGTAACAGAGGTCAGCCCCAGCATTTT.

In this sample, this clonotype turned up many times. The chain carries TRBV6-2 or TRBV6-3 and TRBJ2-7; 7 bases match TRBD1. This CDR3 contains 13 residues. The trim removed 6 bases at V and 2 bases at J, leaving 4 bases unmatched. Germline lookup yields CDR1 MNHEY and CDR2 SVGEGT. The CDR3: CASRAQGPYEQYF. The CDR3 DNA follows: TGTGCCAGCAGGGCACAGGGGCCCTACGAGCAGTACTTC.

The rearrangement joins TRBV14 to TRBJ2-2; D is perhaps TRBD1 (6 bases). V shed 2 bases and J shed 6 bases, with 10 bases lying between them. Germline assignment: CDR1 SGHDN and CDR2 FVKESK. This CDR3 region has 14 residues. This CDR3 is CASSQWGQAGELFF. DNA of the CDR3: TGTGCCAGCAGCCAATGGGGGCAAGCCGGGGAGCTGTTTTTT. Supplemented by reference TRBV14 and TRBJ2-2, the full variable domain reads EAGVTQFPSHSVIEKGQTVTLRCDPISGHDNLYWYRRVMGKEIKFLLHFVKESKQDESGMPNNRFLAERTGGTYSTLKVQPAELEDSGVYFCASSQWGQAGELFFGEGSRLTVL.

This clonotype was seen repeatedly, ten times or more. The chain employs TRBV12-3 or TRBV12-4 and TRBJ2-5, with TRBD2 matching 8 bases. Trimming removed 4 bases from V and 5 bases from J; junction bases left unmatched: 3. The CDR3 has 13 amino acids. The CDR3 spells CASSSSGGETQYF. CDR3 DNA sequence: TGTGCCAGCAGTTCAAGCGGGGGTGAGACCCAGTACTTC.

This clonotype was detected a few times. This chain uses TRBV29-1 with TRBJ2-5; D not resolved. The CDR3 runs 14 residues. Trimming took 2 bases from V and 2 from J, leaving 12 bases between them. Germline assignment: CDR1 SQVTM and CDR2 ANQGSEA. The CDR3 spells CSVESPGLQETQYF. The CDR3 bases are TGCAGCGTTGAATCTCCGGGTCTGCAAGAGACCCAGTACTTC.

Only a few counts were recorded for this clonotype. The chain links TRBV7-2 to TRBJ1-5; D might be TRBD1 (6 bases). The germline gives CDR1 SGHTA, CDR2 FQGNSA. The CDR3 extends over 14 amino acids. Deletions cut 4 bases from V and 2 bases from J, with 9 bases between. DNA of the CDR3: TGTGCCAGCAGCTCCTCAGGGGGCAATCAGCCCCAGCATTTT. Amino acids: CASSSSGGNQPQHF.

The chain's CDR3 is CASSTGTESNEKLFF. CDR3 in DNA: TGTGCCAGCAGTACCGGGACCGAGTCTAATGAAAAACTGTTTTTT. This rearrangement joins TRBV11-2 to TRBJ1-4; a possible D gene is TRBD1 (5 bases). CDR3 size: 15 residues. V was shortened by 6 bases and J by 3 bases, with 14 bases between the two germline ends. CDR1 SGHAT and CDR2 FQNNGV come from the germline V gene. Drawing the rest from reference TRBV11-2 and TRBJ1-4, the complete variable domain is EAGVAQSPRYKIIEKRQSVAFWCNPISGHATLYWYQQILGQGPKLLIQFQNNGVVDDSQLPKDRFSAERLKGVDSTLKIQPAKLEDSAVYLCASSTGTESNEKLFFGSGTQLSVL.

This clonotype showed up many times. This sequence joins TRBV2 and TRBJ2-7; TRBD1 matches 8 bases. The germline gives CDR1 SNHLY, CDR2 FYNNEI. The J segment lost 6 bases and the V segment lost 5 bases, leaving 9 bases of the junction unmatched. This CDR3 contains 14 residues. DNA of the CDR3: TGTGCCAGCAGTCAGGACAGGGAGGTGGGCGAGCAGTACTTC. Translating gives CASSQDREVGEQYF.

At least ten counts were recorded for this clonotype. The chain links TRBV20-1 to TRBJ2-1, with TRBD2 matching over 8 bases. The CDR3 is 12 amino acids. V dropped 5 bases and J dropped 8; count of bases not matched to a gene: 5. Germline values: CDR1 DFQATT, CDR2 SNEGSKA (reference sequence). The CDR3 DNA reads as TGCAGTGCTCGGGGGGGGTATGATGAGCAGTTCTTC. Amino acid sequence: CSARGGYDEQFF.

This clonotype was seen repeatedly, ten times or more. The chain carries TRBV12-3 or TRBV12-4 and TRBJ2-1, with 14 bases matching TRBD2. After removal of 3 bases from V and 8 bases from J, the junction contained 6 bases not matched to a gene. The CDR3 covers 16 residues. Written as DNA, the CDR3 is TGTGCCAGCAGTTTTAGTGGGACTAGCGGGAGTTATGAGCAGTTCTTC. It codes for CASSFSGTSGSYEQFF.

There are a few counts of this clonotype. CDR3 loop: CAISGTGEQNIQYF. The CDR3 DNA reads TGTGCCATCAGTGGGACAGGGGAGCAAAACATTCAGTACTTC. The chain joins TRBV10-3 to TRBJ2-4, with 9 bases aligning to TRBD1. The length of the CDR3 is 14 residues. CDR1 and CDR2 from the germline V gene are ENHRY and SYGVKD. With 4 bases clipped from V and 5 bases from J, the junction kept 3 bases outside the gene matches.

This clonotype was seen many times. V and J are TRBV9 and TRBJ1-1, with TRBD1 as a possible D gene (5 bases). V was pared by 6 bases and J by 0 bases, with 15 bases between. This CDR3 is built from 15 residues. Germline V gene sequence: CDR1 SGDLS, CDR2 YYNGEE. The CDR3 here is CASIVTGPLNTEAFF. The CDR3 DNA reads TGTGCCAGCATCGTCACGGGACCCCTGAACACTGAAGCTTTCTTT.

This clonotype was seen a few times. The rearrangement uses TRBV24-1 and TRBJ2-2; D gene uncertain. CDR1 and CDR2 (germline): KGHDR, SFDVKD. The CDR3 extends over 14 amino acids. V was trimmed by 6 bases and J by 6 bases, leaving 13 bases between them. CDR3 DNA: TGTGCCACCAGTTCAGCGCCTGGAGCCGGGGAGCTGTTTTTT. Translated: CATSSAPGAGELFF.

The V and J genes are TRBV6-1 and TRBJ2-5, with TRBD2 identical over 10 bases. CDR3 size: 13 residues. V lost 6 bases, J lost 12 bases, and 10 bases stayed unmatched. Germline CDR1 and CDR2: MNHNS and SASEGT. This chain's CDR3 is CASSDNGLAVKYF. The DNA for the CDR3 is TGTGCCAGCAGCGACAATGGACTAGCGGTGAAGTACTTC.

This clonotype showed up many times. In DNA form, the CDR3 reads TGTGCCAGCAGCCGCGAGGGACAGCCAAACACTGAAGCTTTCTTT. It translates to CASSREGQPNTEAFF. This chain links TRBV3-1 with TRBJ1-1; TRBD1 agrees at 7 bases. Germline V CDR1 and CDR2: LGHDT, YNNKEL (reference sequence). This CDR3 spans 15 amino acids. V was clipped by 4 bases and J by 2 bases; unmatched bases: 7.

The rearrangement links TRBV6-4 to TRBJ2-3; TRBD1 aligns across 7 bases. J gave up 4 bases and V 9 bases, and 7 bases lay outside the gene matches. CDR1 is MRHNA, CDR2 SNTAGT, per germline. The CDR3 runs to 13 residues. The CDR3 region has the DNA TGTGCCAGGCCTGACAGGGCGGCAGATACGCAGTATTTT. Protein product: CARPDRAADTQYF.

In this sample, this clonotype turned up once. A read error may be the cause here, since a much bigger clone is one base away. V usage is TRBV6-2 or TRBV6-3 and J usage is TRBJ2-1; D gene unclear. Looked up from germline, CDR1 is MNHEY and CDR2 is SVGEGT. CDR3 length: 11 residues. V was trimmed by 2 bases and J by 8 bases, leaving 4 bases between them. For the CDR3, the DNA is TGTGCCAGCAGTTACACAGATGAGCAGTTCTTC. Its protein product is CASSYTDEQFF.

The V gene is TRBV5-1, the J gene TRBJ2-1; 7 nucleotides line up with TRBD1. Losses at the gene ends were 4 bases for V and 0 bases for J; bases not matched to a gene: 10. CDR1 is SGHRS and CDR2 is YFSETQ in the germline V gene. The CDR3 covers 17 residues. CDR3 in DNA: TGCGCCAGCAGCCCAACCCCGACAGGGAGCTCCTACAATGAGCAGTTCTTC. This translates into CASSPTPTGSSYNEQFF.

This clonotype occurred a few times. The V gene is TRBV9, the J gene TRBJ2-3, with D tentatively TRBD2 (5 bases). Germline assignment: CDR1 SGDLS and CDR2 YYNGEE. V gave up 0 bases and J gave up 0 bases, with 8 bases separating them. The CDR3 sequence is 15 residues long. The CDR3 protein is CASSVAGGSTDTQYF. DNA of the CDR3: TGTGCCAGCAGCGTAGCGGGCGGGAGCACAGATACGCAGTATTTT.

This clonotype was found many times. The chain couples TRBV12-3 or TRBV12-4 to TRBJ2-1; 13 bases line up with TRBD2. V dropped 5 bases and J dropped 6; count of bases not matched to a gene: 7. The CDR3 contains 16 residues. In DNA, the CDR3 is TGTGCCAGCAGTCTGGGACTAGCGGGGACCCTCAATGAGCAGTTCTTC. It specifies CASSLGLAGTLNEQFF.

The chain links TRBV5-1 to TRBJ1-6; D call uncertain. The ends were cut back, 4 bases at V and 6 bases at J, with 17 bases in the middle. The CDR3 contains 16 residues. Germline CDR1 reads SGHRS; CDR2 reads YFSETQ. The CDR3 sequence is CASSLNGESRNSPLHF. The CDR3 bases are TGCGCCAGCAGCCTGAATGGGGAATCCCGTAATTCACCCCTCCACTTT.

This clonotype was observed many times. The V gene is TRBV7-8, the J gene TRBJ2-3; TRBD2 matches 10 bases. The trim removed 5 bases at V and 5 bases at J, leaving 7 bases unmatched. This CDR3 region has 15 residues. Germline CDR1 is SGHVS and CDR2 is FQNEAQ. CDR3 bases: TGTGCCAGCAGCATCAGCGGGAGGGCCGGAGATACGCAGTATTTT. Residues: CASSISGRAGDTQYF.

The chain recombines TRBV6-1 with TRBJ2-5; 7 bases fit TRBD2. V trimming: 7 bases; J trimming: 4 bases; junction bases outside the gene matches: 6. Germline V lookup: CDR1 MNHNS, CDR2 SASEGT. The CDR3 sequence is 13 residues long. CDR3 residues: CASTKPGGETQYF. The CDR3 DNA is TGTGCCAGCACCAAACCGGGAGGAGAGACCCAGTACTTC.

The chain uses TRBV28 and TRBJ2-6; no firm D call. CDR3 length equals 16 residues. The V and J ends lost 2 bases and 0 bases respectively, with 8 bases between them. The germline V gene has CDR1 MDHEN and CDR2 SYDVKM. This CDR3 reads CASSLRDFSGANVLTF. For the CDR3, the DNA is TGTGCCAGCAGTTTACGCGACTTCTCTGGGGCCAACGTCCTGACTTTC.

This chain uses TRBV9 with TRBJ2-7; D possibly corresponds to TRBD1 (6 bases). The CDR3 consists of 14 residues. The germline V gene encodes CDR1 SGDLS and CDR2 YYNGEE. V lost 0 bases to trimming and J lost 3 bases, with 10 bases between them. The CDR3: CASSVGQAFYEQYF. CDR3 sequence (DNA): TGTGCCAGCAGCGTAGGACAGGCTTTCTACGAGCAGTACTTC.

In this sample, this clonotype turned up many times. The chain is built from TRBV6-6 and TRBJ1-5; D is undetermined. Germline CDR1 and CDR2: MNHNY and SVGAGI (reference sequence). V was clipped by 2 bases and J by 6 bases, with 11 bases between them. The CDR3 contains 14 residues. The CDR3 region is CASSYAVLGQPQHF. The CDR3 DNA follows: TGTGCCAGCAGTTACGCAGTTTTGGGTCAGCCCCAGCATTTT.

The CDR3 reads CASSLLENTGELFF. CDR3 sequence (DNA): TGTGCCAGCAGCTTATTAGAGAACACCGGGGAGCTGTTTTTT. The gene calls are TRBV7-3 and TRBJ2-2; D unclear. Per germline, CDR1 SGHTA and CDR2 FQGTGA. The CDR3 sequence is 14 residues long. V dropped 2 bases and J dropped 1 base, with 5 bases sitting between them.

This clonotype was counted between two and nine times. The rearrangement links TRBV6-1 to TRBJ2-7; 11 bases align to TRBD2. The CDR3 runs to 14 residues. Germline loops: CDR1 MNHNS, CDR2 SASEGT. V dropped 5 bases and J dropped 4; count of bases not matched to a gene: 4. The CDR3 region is CASSSSGRRYEQYF. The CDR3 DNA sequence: TGTGCCAGCAGTTCTAGCGGGAGGAGATACGAGCAGTACTTC.

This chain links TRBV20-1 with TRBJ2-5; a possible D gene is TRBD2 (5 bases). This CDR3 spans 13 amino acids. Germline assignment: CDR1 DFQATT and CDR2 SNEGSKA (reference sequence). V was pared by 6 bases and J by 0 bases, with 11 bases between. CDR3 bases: TGCAGTGCCCGGACGGGATACCAAGAGACCCAGTACTTC. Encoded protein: CSARTGYQETQYF.